This T cell receptor beta chain was sequenced for a study of beta chain features in type 1 diabetes. Study outcomes and limitations: Sequencing used cDNA, and cells with high TCR expression could therefore be over-represented. The VDJ junctions of type 1 diabetes patients carried fewer insertions and more deletions. PCR may have favored shorter templates equally in patients and controls.

Ten or more counts support this clone. Its cognate antigen is unknown. Investigators reverse transcribed all isolated RNA, so they sequenced expressed TCRB transcripts. Naive, central memory and regulatory T cell samples produced a mean of roughly 3.8 million reads. TCRdb keeps only in-frame clones here, not all; method: immunoSEQ multiplex PCR. The sample consists of about 160,000 clones, around 8% of them appearing once. Specimen: central memory CD4+ T cells from blood. This clonotype was obtained from a man between 18 and 35 years old in good health.

The CDR3 nucleotides are TGTGCCAGCAGTGAGGACAGGCGGGGAAGTGGCGAGCAGTACTTC. It yields the protein CASSEDRRGSGEQYF. The chain is built from TRBV25-1 and TRBJ2-7; D is possibly TRBD1 (7 bases). Germline CDR1 is MGHDK and CDR2 is SYGVNS. Trimming removed 3 bases from V and 6 bases from J, with 18 bases in between. The CDR3 sequence is 15 residues long.